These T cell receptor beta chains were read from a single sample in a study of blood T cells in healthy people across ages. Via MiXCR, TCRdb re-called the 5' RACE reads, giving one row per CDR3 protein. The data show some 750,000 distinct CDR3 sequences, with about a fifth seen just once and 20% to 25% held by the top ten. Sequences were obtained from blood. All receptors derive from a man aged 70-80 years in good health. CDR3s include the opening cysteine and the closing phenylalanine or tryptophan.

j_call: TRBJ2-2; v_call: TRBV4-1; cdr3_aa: CASQLLDRESGELFF
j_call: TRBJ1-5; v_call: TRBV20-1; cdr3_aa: CSASRDSNQPQHF
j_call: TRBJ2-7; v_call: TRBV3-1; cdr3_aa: CASQKERGSAYEQYF
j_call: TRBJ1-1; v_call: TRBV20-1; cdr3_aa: CSAPNRGRGGNTEAFF
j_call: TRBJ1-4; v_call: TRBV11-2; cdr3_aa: CASSLDGKTNEKLFF
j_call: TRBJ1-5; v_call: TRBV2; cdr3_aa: CAGGQGIPNQPQHF
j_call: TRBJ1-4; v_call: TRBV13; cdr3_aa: CASSLTPREKLFF
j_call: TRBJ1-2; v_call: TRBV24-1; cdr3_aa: CATSDLNGGYGYTF
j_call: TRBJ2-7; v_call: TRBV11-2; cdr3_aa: CASSPIQGAPPYEQYF
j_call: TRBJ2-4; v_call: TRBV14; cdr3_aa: CASSQTLSVGLSAKNTQYF
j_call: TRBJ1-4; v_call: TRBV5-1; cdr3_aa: CASSPGGTGVNEKLFF
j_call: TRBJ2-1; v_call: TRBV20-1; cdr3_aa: CSASGPSAGFWNEQFF
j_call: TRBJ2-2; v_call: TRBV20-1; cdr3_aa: CSGERGRTGELFF
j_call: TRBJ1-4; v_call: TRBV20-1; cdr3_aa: CSAREKTGRPNEKLFF
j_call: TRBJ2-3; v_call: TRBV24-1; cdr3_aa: CATRQGRNTDTQYF
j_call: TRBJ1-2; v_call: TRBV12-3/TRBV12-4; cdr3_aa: CASSTGTGGDGYTF
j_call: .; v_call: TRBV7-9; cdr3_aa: CASSLARTVVYEQYF
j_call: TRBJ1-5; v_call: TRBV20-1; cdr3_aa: CSAWGQGAFQPQHF
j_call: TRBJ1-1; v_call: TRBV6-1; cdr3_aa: CASRGGQGNAEAFF
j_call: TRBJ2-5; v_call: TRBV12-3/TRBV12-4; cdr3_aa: CASSPPGPGTQYF
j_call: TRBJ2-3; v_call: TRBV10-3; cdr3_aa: CAISASGTTDTQYF
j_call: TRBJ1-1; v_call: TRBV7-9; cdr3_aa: CASSPWGVGGSSNTEAFF
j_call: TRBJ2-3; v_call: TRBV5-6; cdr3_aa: CASTAVEVADTQYF
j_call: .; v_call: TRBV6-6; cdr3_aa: CASSYSASGRANEQFF
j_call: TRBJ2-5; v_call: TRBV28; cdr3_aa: CASSSMVETQYF
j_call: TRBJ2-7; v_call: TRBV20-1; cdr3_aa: CSARDSGAMTYEQYF
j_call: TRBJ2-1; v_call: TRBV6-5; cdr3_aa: CASSYSFAGGVYEQFF
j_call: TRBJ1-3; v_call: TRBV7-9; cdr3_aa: CASSPPDREAGNTIYF
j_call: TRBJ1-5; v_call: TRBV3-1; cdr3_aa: CASSQDTRNNQPQHF
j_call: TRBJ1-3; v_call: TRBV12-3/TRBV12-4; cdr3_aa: CASSSGDGRAPGNTIYF
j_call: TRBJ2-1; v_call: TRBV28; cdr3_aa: CASRARGYNEQFF
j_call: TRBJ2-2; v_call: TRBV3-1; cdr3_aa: CASSQGPGELFF
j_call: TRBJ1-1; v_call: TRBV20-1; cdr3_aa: CTGSTEAFF
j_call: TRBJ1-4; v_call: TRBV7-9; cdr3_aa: CASSALGVLMDEKLFF
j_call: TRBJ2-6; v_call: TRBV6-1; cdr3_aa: CANRSGANVLTF
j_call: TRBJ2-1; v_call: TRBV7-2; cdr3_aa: CASSAFTDNEQFF
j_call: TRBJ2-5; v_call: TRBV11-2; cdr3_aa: CASSLSSWGQYF
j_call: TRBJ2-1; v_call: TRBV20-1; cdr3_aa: CSASSREQFF
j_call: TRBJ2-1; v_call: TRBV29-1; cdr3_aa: CSARFNEQFF
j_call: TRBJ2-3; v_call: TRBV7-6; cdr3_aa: CASSQALGGPGDTQYF
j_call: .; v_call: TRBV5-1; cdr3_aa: CASSFIQGRDYEQYF
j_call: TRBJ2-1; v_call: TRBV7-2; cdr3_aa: CASLKGVNEQFF
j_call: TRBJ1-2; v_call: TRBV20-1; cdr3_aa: CSAIPGANYGYTF
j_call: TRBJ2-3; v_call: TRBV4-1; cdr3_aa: CASSPLGGVGSTDTQYF
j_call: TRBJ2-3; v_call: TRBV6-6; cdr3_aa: CASSIQDTTDTQYF
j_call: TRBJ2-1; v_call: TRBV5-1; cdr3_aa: CASSLGTRSNEQFF
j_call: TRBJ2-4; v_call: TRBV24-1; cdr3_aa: CATSDSGTGSKNIQYF
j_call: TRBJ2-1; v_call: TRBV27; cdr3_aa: CASSLWRAYNEQFF
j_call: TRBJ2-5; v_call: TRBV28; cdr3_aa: CASSDRGRQETQYF
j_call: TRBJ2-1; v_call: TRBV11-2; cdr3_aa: CASSLIPRDTAYNEQFF